A single TCR beta chain is shown here with its context. Antigen unknown. These data come from a study of cytomegalovirus exposure and HLA in healthy donors. Germline V gene data show CDR1 as SEHNR and CDR2 as FQNEAQ (reference sequence). V lost 6 bases to trimming and J lost 8 bases; unmatched junction nucleotides: 12. The CDR3 is made up of 15 amino acids. Points from the study as a whole: As a later analysis showed, a missense DCLRE1C variant was linked to trimming of TCR beta V- and J-genes.

A multiplex PCR was run with 60 Vbeta primers and 13 Jbeta primers. Generated by immunoSEQ multiplex PCR, the TCRdb table keeps only in-frame clones and is missing some. The data contain about 170,000 clones, roughly 81% of them singletons. The clonotype was recovered from a man between 18 and 35 years old in good health and CMV-seropositive. The material sequenced was PBMCs. The V and J genes are TRBV7-9 and TRBJ2-1; 8 bases fit TRBD1. The CDR3 spells CASSRSTDRAHEQFF. The CDR3 DNA sequence: TGTGCCAGCAGTCGAAGTACGGACAGGGCCCATGAGCAGTTCTTC.